This T cell receptor (beta chain) emerged from a study of T cell changes during pregnancy in multiple sclerosis (dated by TCRdb to between 2018 and 2021). Notes on the research overall: The study looked at changes in the T cell repertoire across pregnancy in women with multiple sclerosis.

Of note for this clone: Which antigen it targets is not known. No clone much larger than this one lies a single base away; base qualities are absent.

The library came from the immunoSEQ multiplex PCR assay. As stored in TCRdb, this immuneACCESS dataset retains in-frame rearrangements with V and J assigned. A fraction of the clones does not appear; measured against another copy, unresolved V genes explain less than half of the discrepancy, and the remainder lacks a known reason. This sample holds more than 55,000 clones; around 91% were observed only once. The ten largest make up 1% to 1.5% of the sample. The CDR3 sequence holds 15 residues, the cysteine and phenylalanine included. Here the CDR3 DNA is all that survives: 45 bases in frame from base 1. CDR1 is given as SGDLS and CDR2 as YYNGEE, both from the germline V gene. Trimming removed 4 bases from V and 6 bases from J; the gene matches leave 7 bases unexplained.

The rearranged segments are TRBV9 and TRBJ2-1; 10 bases in between match TRBD1. Sequenced here: peripheral blood, sampled after pregnancy. The receptor comes from a female donor in good health, enrolled as a control in a pregnancy study. The CDR3 loop reads CASSPGTGVPNEQFF. Read as DNA, the sequence is TGTGCCAGCAGCCCCGGGACAGGGGTCCCCAATGAGCAGTTCTTC.